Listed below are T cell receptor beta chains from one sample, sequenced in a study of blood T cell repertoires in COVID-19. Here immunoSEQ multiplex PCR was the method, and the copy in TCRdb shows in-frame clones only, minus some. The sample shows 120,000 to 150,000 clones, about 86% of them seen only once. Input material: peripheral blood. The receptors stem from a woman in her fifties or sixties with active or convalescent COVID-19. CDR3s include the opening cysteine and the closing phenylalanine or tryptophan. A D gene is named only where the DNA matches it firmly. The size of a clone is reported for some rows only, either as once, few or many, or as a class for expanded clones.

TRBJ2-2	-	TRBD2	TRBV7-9	CASSSWRTSVGGRPGELFF	TGTGCCAGCAGCTCGTGGCGGACTAGCGTGGGAGGAAGGCCCGGGGAGCTGTTTTTT
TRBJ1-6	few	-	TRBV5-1	CASSLGTNNSPLHF	TGCGCCAGCAGCTTGGGCACAAATAATTCACCCCTCCACTTT
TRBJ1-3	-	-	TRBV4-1	CASSLISGTRVGNTIYF	TGCGCCAGCAGCCTCATTAGCGGAACTAGGGTGGGAAACACCATATATTTT
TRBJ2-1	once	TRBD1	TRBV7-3	CASSDTGAPYNEQFF	TGTGCCAGCAGCGACACAGGGGCCCCCTACAATGAGCAGTTCTTC
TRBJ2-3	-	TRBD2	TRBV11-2	CASSLDGLAGIVDTQYF	TGTGCCAGCAGCTTAGATGGCCTAGCGGGAATCGTAGATACGCAGTATTTT
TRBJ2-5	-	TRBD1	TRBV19	CASRSPGQGAAETQYF	TGTGCCAGTAGATCTCCGGGACAGGGGGCAGCAGAGACCCAGTACTTC
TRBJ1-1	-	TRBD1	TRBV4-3	CASSQDRDNTEAFF	TGCGCCAGCAGCCAGGACAGGGATAACACTGAAGCTTTCTTT
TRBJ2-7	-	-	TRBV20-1	CSASAARDQYF	TGCAGTGCCTCCGCAGCTAGAGATCAGTACTTC
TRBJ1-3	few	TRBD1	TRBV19	CASSTRQGSTGNTIYF	TGTGCCAGTAGTACCAGACAGGGATCCACTGGAAACACCATATATTTT
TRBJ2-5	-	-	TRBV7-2	CASSLRQGETQYF	TGTGCCAGCAGCTTACGGCAGGGAGAGACCCAGTACTTC
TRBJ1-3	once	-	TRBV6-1	CASSDTASGNTIYF	TGTGCCAGCAGTGACACAGCCTCTGGAAACACCATATATTTT
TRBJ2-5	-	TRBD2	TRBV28	CASSPRRPGGQETQYF	TGTGCCAGCAGTCCCCGGCGCCCCGGGGGGCAAGAGACCCAGTACTTC
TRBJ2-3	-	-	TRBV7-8	CASSLLPGTDTQYF	TGTGCCAGCAGCCTGCTACCGGGCACAGATACGCAGTATTTT
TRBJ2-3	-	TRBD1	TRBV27	CASSFGPGTGLLDTQYF	TGTGCCAGCAGTTTTGGGCCCGGGACAGGGTTATTGGATACGCAGTATTTT
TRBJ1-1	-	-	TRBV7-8	CASSLVPREALNTEAFF	TGTGCCAGCAGCTTAGTGCCCCGTGAGGCACTTAACACTGAAGCTTTCTTT
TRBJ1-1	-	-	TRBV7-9	CASRSGKNTEAFF	TGTGCCAGCAGGTCAGGGAAGAACACTGAAGCTTTCTTT
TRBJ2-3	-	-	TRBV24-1	CATSDPPTADTQYF	TGTGCCACCAGTGATCCCCCCACGGCAGATACGCAGTATTTT
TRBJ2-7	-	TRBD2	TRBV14	CASSWTSGSRYEQYF	TGTGCCAGCAGCTGGACTAGCGGGAGTCGCTACGAGCAGTACTTC
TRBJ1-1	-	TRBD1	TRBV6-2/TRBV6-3	CASSIRDRAEAFF	TGTGCCAGCAGTATCCGGGACAGGGCTGAAGCTTTCTTT
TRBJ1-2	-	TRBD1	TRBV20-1	CSASQGDHYGYTF	TGCAGTGCTAGTCAGGGGGACCACTATGGCTACACCTTC
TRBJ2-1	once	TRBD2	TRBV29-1	CSVINSSGRANEQFF	TGCAGCGTTATCAATTCTAGCGGGAGGGCAAATGAGCAGTTCTTC
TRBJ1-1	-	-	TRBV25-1	CASSLPGRGTEAFF	TGTGCCAGCAGTCTTCCGGGAAGAGGAACTGAAGCTTTCTTT
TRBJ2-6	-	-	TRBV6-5	CASSPQYSGANVLTF	TGTGCCAGCAGCCCCCAGTACTCTGGGGCCAACGTCCTGACTTTC
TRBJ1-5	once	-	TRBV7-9	CASSLSGGNQPQHF	TGTGCCAGCAGCTTAAGCGGGGGCAATCAGCCCCAGCATTTT
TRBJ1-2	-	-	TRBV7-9	CASSLSAGDYGYTF	TGTGCCAGCAGCTTATCGGCAGGGGACTATGGCTACACCTTC
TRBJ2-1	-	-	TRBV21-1	CASSKGAGGRCEQFF	TGTGCCAGCAGCAAAGGGGCAGGGGGTAGGTGTGAGCAGTTCTTC
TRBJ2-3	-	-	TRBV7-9	CASSPQGYIGTDTQYF	TGTGCCAGCAGCCCACAGGGTTACATCGGCACAGATACGCAGTATTTT
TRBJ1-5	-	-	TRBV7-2	CASSSEAGGQGRNQPQHF	TGTGCCAGCAGCTCCGAGGCGGGGGGGCAGGGGCGCAATCAGCCCCAGCATTTT
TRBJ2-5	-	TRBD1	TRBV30	CAWRARGLETQYF	TGTGCCTGGAGGGCCAGGGGGCTGGAGACCCAGTACTTC
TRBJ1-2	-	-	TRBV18	CASSLLDSDYGYTF	TGTGCCAGCTCACTCTTAGACAGCGACTATGGCTACACCTTC